These 2 T cell receptor beta chains were sequenced from one sample in a study of blood T cell repertoires in COVID-19. The assay was immunoSEQ multiplex PCR, and TCRdb's table has in-frame clones only and misses some. The table records 230,000 or so clones, around 91% of them present only once. Specimen: peripheral blood. All receptors come from an older woman with COVID-19, enrolled during active disease.

The chain recombines TRBV11-2 with TRBJ1-2, with 8 nucleotides matching TRBD1. The CDR3 sequence is 14 residues long. V was pared by 4 bases and J by 4 bases, with 5 bases of the junction left unmatched. Germline V CDR1 and CDR2: SGHAT, FQNNGV. The CDR3 DNA reads as TGTGCCAGCAGCTCAGGGGGCTACGTCTATGGCTACACCTTC. As protein: CASSSGGYVYGYTF.

This chain connects TRBV6-2 or TRBV6-3 to TRBJ1-2; 9 bases are a match to TRBD1. V lost 4 bases, J lost 8 bases, and 2 bases stayed unmatched. Germline assignment: CDR1 MNHEY and CDR2 SVGEGT. The length of the CDR3 is 12 residues. CDR3 region: CASSWGQGGYTF. CDR3 DNA: TGTGCCAGCAGTTGGGGACAGGGAGGCTACACCTTC.